This T cell receptor (beta chain) is from a study of T-cell reconstitution after alpha-beta-depleted transplantation in children. General observations from the study: It was newly produced T cells that mostly accounted for T-cell counts and diversity one year after transplant. It was surviving recipient T cells and thymic progenitors that gave some patients high TCRbeta diversity at day 60. Several hundred rapidly expanded clones from non-depleted graft cells reportedly supplied alpha-beta T cells about two months post-transplant.

The germline gives CDR1 SQVTM, CDR2 ANQGSEA. V gave up 3 bases and J gave up 11 bases, with 13 bases separating them. The CDR3 extends over 11 amino acids. The library targeted TCRbeta and was prepared with unique molecular identifiers. One entry per CDR3 protein, called by TCRdb with MiXCR from the PCR reads. The sample holds approximately 490,000 distinct CDR3 sequences, about 11% seen once. This clonotype appeared many times. What it binds is not known. Specimen: PBMCs, collected before TCRalphabeta/CD19-depleted stem cell transplant. The genes are TRBV29-1 and TRBJ1-1; D remains ambiguous. The origin of this receptor is a child aged 2-15 years with inherited bone marrow failure, due to receive a stem cell transplant. CDR3: CSVDRTSGAFF. The DNA for the CDR3 is TGCAGCGTTGACCGGACGAGTGGGGCTTTCTTT.